The entry below describes one TCR beta chain. Its specificity is not known. A much larger clone differs from this one at a single base, so this may be a read error. Every isolated RNA sample was fully reverse transcribed, so sequencing captured expressed TCRB transcripts. Naive, central memory and regulatory T cell samples averaged about 3.57 million reads. Profiled with immunoSEQ multiplex PCR; TCRdb holds only in-frame clones, not every one. The sample records some 110,000 clones, roughly 15% being singletons. This specimen belongs to a study of beta chain features in type 1 diabetes. Study findings and constraints: Among patients with Type 1 diabetes, TCRB CDR3s were moderately but significantly shorter in every one of the four CD4+ subsets.

The material sequenced was central memory CD4+ T cells from blood. This TCR came from a man younger than 45 with type 1 diabetes.

CDR3 sequence: CASSVASTDTQYF. The DNA for the CDR3 is TGTGCCAGCAGCGTGGCTAGCACAGATACGCAGTATTTT. V usage is TRBV7-2 and J usage is TRBJ2-3; unclear D gene. This CDR3 region has 13 residues. Germline V gene sequence: CDR1 SGHTA, CDR2 FQGNSA. The ends were cut back, 5 bases at V and 0 bases at J, with 6 bases in the middle.